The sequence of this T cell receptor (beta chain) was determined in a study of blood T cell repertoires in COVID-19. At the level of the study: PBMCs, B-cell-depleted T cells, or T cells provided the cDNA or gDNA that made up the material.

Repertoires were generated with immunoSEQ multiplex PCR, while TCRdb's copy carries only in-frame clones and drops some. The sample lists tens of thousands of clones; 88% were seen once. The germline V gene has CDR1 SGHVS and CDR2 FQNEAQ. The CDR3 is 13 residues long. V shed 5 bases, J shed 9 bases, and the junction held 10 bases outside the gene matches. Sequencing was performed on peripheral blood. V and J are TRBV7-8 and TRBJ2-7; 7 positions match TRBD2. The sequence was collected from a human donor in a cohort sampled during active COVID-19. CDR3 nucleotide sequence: TGTGCCAGCAGCCCCAGACTAGCCGACGGGCAGTACTTC. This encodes CASSPRLADGQYF.